A single sample is the source of the 10 T cell receptor beta chains below, sequenced in a study of cytotoxic CD8 clonotypes in ibrutinib-treated CLL. This table comes from immunoSEQ multiplex PCR, and its TCRdb copy is limited to in-frame clones, with some not included. The profile shows some 120,000 clones, 55% to 75% of them singletons. Sequencing was performed on PBMCs, taken after 24 months of ibrutinib treatment. The receptors were gathered from a human donor with chronic lymphocytic leukemia.

CDR3 DNA: TGTGCCAGCAGCATGACAGGGGGACACTCTGGCTACACCTTC. It is translated as CASSMTGGHSGYTF. The chain carries TRBV6-6 and TRBJ1-2, with 9 nucleotides matching TRBD1. From germline, CDR1 is MNHNY and CDR2 SVGAGI (reference sequence). The CDR3 totals 14 residues. V dropped 6 bases and J dropped 7; count of bases not matched to a gene: 9.

J is TRBJ1-2 and V is TRBV6-5; 7 nucleotides align to TRBD1. The CDR3 has 15 amino acids. Trimming at V came to 6 bases and at J to 5 bases, leaving 12 bases not matched to a gene. Germline lookup yields CDR1 MNHEY and CDR2 SVGAGI. The CDR3 loop reads CASSLGSGQHYGYTF. CDR3 in DNA: TGTGCCAGCAGCCTCGGTTCGGGACAGCATTATGGCTACACCTTC.

The chain carries TRBV5-1 and TRBJ2-3; D remains unclear. Germline values: CDR1 SGHRS, CDR2 YFSETQ. V was cut by 1 base and J by 8 bases, with 14 bases left in between. CDR3 size: 14 residues. The CDR3 is CASSLKWPPGTQYF. For the CDR3, the DNA is TGCGCCAGCAGCTTGAAGTGGCCGCCGGGTACGCAGTATTTT.

This sequence joins TRBV4-3 and TRBJ2-7; TRBD2 might be the D (6 bases). The ends were cut back, 4 bases at V and 4 bases at J, with 17 bases in the middle. The germline V gene has CDR1 LGHNA and CDR2 YSLEER. This CDR3 comprises 15 residues. CDR3 nucleotides: TGCGCCAGCAGCCCCGAACCCAGCGGGTTATACGAGCAGTACTTC. Translation: CASSPEPSGLYEQYF.

The chain is built from TRBV18 and TRBJ2-1, with a tentative D call TRBD1 (7 bases). Germline V gene lookup returns CDR1 KGHSH and CDR2 LQKENI. CDR3 length: 15 amino acids. Trimming left V 5 bases short and J 4 bases short, with 15 bases between. The CDR3 is CASSSDRAGYNEQFF. The CDR3 DNA sequence: TGTGCCAGCTCATCAGACAGGGCGGGATACAATGAGCAGTTCTTC.

The chain recombines TRBV30 with TRBJ2-3, with D hard to call. The CDR3 is 13 amino acids. Germline V gives CDR1 GTSNPN, CDR2 SVGIG (reference sequence). V dropped 0 bases and J dropped 4 bases, with 8 bases sitting between them. CDR3 loop: CAWSVRKADTQYF. The CDR3 bases are TGTGCCTGGAGTGTACGGAAGGCAGATACGCAGTATTTT.

The V and J genes are TRBV7-2 and TRBJ1-5, with TRBD1 as a possible D gene (6 bases). Germline lookup yields CDR1 SGHTA and CDR2 FQGNSA. V lost 2 bases to trimming and J lost 5 bases, with 10 bases between them. This CDR3 spans 14 amino acids. In nucleotides, the CDR3 is TGTGCCAGCAGCTTAAGAGGGGGACATCAGCCCCAGCATTTT. It translates to CASSLRGGHQPQHF.

This clone was picked up many times. This chain joins TRBV30 and TRBJ2-7; no reliable D call. This CDR3 is 14 amino acids long. From germline, CDR1 is GTSNPN and CDR2 SVGIG (reference sequence). V was shortened by 5 bases and J by 1 base, with 15 bases between the two germline ends. CDR3 DNA sequence: TGTGCCTGGGCTACAACTTACTCTTCCTACGAGCAGTACTTC. Translated, it gives CAWATTYSSYEQYF.

In nucleotides, the CDR3 is TGTGCCAGCAGCTTAGGGGGGCGGGATCAGCCCCAGCATTTT. This translates into CASSLGGRDQPQHF. The chain is built from TRBV7-2 and TRBJ1-5, with a weak D call TRBD1 (6 bases). V lost 1 base to trimming and J lost 5 bases, with 9 bases between them. CDR3 length: 14 residues. Germline CDR1 is SGHTA and CDR2 is FQGNSA.

Regarding this clone: This specimen includes other DNA sequences encoding the same CDR3. The gene calls are TRBV14 and TRBJ1-1; possible D gene TRBD1, 5 bases. The germline gives CDR1 SGHDN, CDR2 FVKESK. The CDR3 runs 14 residues. The germline V and J ends were trimmed by 0 bases and 5 bases, with 10 bases remaining between them. In nucleotides, the CDR3 is TGTGCCAGCAGCCAAGATCGGGGGGGTACTGAAGCTTTCTTT. This translates into CASSQDRGGTEAFF.